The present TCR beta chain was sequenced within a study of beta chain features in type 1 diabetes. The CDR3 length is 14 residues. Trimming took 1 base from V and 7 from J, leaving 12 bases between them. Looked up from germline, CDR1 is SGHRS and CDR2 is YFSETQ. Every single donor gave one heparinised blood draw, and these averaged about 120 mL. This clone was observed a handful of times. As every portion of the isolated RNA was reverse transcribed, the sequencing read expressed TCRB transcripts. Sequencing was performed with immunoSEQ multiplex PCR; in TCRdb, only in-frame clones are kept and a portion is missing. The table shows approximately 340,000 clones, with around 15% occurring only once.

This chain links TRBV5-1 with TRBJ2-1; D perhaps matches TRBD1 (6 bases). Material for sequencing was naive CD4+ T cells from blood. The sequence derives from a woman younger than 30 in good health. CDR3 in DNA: TGCGCCAGCAGCTTGACCCTAAGGGGGAATGAGCAGTTCTTC. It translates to CASSLTLRGNEQFF. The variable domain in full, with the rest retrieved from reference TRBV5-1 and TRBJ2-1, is KAGVTQTPRYLIKTRGQQVTLSCSPISGHRSVSWYQQTPGQGLQFLFEYFSETQRNKGNFPGRFSGRQFSNSRSEMNVSTLELGDSALYLCASSLTLRGNEQFFGPGTRLTVL.